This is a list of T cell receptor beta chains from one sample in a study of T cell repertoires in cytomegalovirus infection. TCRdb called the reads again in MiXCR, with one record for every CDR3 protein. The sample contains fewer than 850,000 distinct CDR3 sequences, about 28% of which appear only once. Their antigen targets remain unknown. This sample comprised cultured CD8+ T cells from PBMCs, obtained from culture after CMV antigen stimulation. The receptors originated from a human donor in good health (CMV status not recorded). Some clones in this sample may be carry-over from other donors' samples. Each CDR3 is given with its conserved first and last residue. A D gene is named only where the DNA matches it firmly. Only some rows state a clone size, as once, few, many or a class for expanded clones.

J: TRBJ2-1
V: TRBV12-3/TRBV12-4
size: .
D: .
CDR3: CANSRWRSNEQFF
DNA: TGTGCCAACAGTAGATGGAGATCCAATGAGCAGTTCTTC

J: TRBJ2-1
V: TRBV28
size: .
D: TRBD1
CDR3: CASKRQGAWDEQFF
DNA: TGTGCCAGCAAACGGCAGGGGGCTTGGGATGAGCAGTTCTTC

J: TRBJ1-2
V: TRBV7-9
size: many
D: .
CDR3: CASSLLSMDYGYTF
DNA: TGTGCCAGCAGCTTACTGTCCATGGACTATGGCTACACCTTC

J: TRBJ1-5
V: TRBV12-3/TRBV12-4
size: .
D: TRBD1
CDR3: CASSQGTAYQPQHF
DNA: TGTGCCAGCAGCCAAGGGACAGCCTATCAGCCCCAGCATTTT

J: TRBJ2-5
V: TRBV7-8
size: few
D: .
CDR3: CASSSTGSETQYF
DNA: TGTGCCAGCAGCTCTACAGGGTCAGAGACCCAGTACTTC

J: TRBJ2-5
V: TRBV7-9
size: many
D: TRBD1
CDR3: CASSPRDRDWETQYF
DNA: TGTGCCAGCAGCCCAAGGGACAGGGATTGGGAGACCCAGTACTTC

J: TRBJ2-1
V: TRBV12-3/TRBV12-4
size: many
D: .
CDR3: CASSLDPYNEQFF
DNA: TGTGCCAGCAGCTTAGACCCGTACAATGAGCAGTTCTTC

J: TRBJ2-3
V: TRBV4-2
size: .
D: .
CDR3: CASSQDGGDTQYF
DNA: TGTGCCAGCAGCCAAGATGGGGGGGATACGCAGTATTTT

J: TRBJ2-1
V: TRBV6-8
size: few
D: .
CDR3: CASSYHGSVNEQFF
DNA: TGTGCCAGCAGTTACCATGGTAGCGTCAATGAGCAGTTCTTC

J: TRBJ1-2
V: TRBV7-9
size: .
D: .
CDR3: CASSGRGLTF
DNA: TGTGCCAGCAGCGGTAGGGGCCTTACCTTC

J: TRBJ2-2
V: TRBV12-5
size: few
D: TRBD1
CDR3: CASGLDRGRESGELFF
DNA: TGTGCTAGTGGTTTGGACAGGGGGCGCGAATCCGGGGAGCTGTTTTTT

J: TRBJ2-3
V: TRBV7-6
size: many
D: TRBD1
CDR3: CASSYTGGTDTQYF
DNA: TGTGCCAGCAGCTACACAGGGGGCACAGATACGCAGTATTTT

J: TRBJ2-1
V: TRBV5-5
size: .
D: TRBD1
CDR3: CASGTGYEQFF
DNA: TGTGCCAGCGGGACAGGCTATGAGCAGTTCTTC

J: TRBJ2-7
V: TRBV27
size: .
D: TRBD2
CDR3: CATSPSGGLSYEQYF
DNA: TGTGCCACCTCGCCTAGCGGGGGCCTCTCCTACGAGCAGTACTTC

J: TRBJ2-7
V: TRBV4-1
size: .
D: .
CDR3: CASSQEQGGGLYEQYF
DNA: TGCGCCAGCAGCCAAGAACAAGGCGGGGGCCTCTACGAGCAGTACTTC

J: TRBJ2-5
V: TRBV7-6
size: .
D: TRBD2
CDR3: CASSHPTAGPLETQYF
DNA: TGTGCCAGCAGCCACCCAACAGCGGGACCCTTAGAGACCCAGTACTTC

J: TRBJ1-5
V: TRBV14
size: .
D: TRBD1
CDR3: CASSQTGVGKQPQHF
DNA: TGTGCCAGCAGCCAGACAGGGGTCGGAAAACAGCCCCAGCATTTT

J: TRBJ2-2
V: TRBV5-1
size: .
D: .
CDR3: CASSLEEPWTGELFF
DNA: TGCGCCAGCAGCTTGGAAGAGCCGTGGACCGGGGAGCTGTTTTTT

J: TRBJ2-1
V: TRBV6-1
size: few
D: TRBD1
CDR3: CASRGQGALNNEQFF
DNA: TGTGCCAGCAGAGGCCAGGGGGCCCTTAACAATGAGCAGTTCTTC

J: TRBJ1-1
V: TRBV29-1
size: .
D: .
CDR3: CSDRTNTEAFF
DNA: TGCAGCGACCGGACGAACACTGAAGCTTTCTTT

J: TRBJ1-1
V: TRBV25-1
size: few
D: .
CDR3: CASRLSLNTEAFF
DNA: TGTGCCAGCAGACTCTCACTGAACACTGAAGCTTTCTTT

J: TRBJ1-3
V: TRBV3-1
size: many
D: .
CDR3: CASSLRGVSGNTIYF
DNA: TGTGCCAGCAGCCTCAGGGGTGTCTCTGGAAACACCATATATTTT

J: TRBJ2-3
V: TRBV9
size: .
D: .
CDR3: CASSVAGKTTDTQYF
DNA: TGTGCCAGCAGCGTAGCTGGGAAAACCACAGATACGCAGTATTTT

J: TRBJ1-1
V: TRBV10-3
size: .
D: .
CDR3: CAISDLQGWDTEAFF
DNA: TGTGCCATCAGTGATCTACAGGGTTGGGACACTGAAGCTTTCTTT

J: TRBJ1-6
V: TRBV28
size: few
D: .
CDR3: CASSNPAGTLSSYNSPLHF
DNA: TGTGCCAGCAGCAACCCCGCCGGGACGCTGAGCTCCTATAATTCACCCCTCCACTTT

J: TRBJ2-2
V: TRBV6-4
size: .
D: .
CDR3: CASSADPSGELFF
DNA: TGTGCCAGCAGCGCTGACCCGAGCGGGGAGCTGTTTTTT

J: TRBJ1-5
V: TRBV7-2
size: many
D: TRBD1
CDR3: CASSSGTGNNQPQHF
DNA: TGTGCCAGCAGCTCCGGGACAGGGAACAATCAGCCCCAGCATTTT

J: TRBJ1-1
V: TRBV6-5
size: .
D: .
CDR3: CASSYPSGRAFF
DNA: TGTGCCAGCAGTTACCCGTCAGGGAGAGCTTTCTTT

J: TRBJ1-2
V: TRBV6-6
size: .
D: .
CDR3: CASSYYSAPGTGGYTF
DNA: TGTGCCAGCAGTTACTATTCCGCCCCAGGAACTGGTGGCTACACCTTC

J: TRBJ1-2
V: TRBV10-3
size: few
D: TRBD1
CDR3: CAISSGTEINYGYTF
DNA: TGTGCCATCAGCTCAGGGACAGAGATTAACTATGGCTACACCTTC

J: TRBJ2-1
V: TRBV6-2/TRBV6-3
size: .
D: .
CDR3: CASSYKGVGEQFF
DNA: TGTGCCAGCAGTTACAAAGGAGTTGGTGAGCAGTTCTTC

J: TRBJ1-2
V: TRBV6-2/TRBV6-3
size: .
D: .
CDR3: CASSYRSRVHTF
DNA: TGTGCCAGCAGTTACCGGAGCAGGGTTCACACCTTC